These 29 T cell receptor beta chains originate from one sample sequenced in a study of CD8+CD57+ T cells in acquired aplastic anemia. TCR beta VDJ and CDR3 profiling used genomic DNA as template. Via MiXCR, TCRdb re-called the reads, giving one row per CDR3 protein. The sample holds 75,000 to 100,000 distinct CDR3 sequences, about 67% seen once. An expansion of CD8+CD57+ cells by flow cytometry had been shown in patients chosen for sequencing. The specimen sequenced was sorted CD4+, CD8+, or CD8+CD57+ T cells (not recorded which) from PBMCs. The source of these receptors is a human donor with aplastic anemia.

This clonotype was seen repeatedly, ten times or more. The chain combines TRBV3-1 with TRBJ2-7; maybe TRBD2 (6 bases). The CDR3 is 15 residues long. The ends were cut back, 2 bases at V and 4 bases at J, with 15 bases in the middle. Germline-derived CDR1 and CDR2 are LGHDT and YNNKEL (reference sequence). CDR3 sequence reads: CASSQRFPGEYEQYF. For the CDR3, the DNA is TGTGCCAGCAGCCAAAGGTTTCCGGGAGAATACGAGCAGTACTTC.

This clonotype was picked up one time. The chain is built from TRBV11-2 and TRBJ2-3; D perhaps matches TRBD1 (6 bases). Trimming took off 10 bases at V and 3 bases at J, with 23 bases between the two ends. The germline V gene has CDR1 SGHAT and CDR2 FQNNGV. The CDR3 loop spans 16 amino acids. CDR3 protein: CATATGPNRVTDTQYF. CDR3 bases: TGTGCCACCGCGACAGGCCCCAACAGGGTTACAGATACGCAGTATTTT.

The DNA of the CDR3 is TGTGCCAGCAGCCAGGGGGCGAGCTCCTACGAGCAGTACTTC. The encoded protein is CASSQGASSYEQYF. The chain employs TRBV12-3 or TRBV12-4 and TRBJ2-7; 8 nucleotides align to TRBD1. The CDR3 spans 14 residues. V lost 6 bases, J lost 0 bases, and 4 bases stayed unmatched.

This clonotype occurred many times. The chain employs TRBV20-1 and TRBJ1-1; D possibly corresponds to TRBD1 (6 bases). V shed 0 bases and J shed 4 bases, with 15 bases lying between them. This CDR3 spans 15 amino acids. CDR1 is DFQATT and CDR2 is SNEGSKA in the germline V gene (reference sequence). The CDR3 loop reads CSARDWQGNPTEAFF. CDR3 sequence (DNA): TGCAGTGCTAGAGATTGGCAGGGGAACCCCACTGAAGCTTTCTTT.

The chain couples TRBV7-2 to TRBJ2-5, with unresolved D. Germline CDR1 is SGHTA and CDR2 is FQGNSA. V was shortened by 5 bases and J by 4 bases, with 11 bases between the two germline ends. The CDR3 covers 13 residues. CDR3: CASSLPFSETQYF. The DNA of the CDR3 is TGTGCCAGCAGCCTCCCGTTTTCAGAGACCCAGTACTTC.

V and J are TRBV10-3 and TRBJ2-3, with 10 bases matching TRBD2. This CDR3 is 16 amino acids long. J was trimmed by 4 bases and V by 0 bases; bases with no gene match: 4. Germline V gives CDR1 ENHRY, CDR2 SYGVKD. The CDR3 nucleotides are TGTGCCATCAGTGAGTCTAGCGGGGGGACCGCAGATACGCAGTATTTT. It encodes CAISESSGGTADTQYF.

In the case of this clonotype: Germline is not matched at one junction end, which may reflect a read error. The rearrangement uses TRBV11-2 and TRBJ2-5; TRBD2 aligns across 8 bases. Per germline, CDR1 SGHAT and CDR2 FQNNGV. The CDR3 consists of 15 residues. In DNA form, the CDR3 reads TGTGCCAGCAGCTATTCGGGGGGGCAAAGAGAGACCCGGTACTTC. Protein sequence: CASSYSGGQRETRYF.

The chain joins TRBV11-2 to TRBJ2-7, with 8 bases lining up with TRBD2. Germline CDR1 SGHAT, CDR2 FQNNGV. The CDR3 runs 17 residues. J lost 4 bases, V lost 5 bases, and 16 bases had no gene match. The CDR3 region is CASSRILAVDPEYEQYF. The DNA of the CDR3 is TGTGCCAGCAGCCGGATACTAGCGGTTGACCCCGAATACGAGCAGTACTTC.

This clonotype was seen repeatedly, ten times or more. This chain connects TRBV6-1 to TRBJ1-5; no clear D gene. V was clipped by 1 base and J by 4 bases, with 14 bases between them. CDR1 MNHNS and CDR2 SASEGT come from the germline V gene. The CDR3 sequence is 16 residues long. CDR3 in DNA: TGTGCCAGCAGTGAAGGACGATCGATAAGAAATCAGCCCCAGCATTTT. This codes for CASSEGRSIRNQPQHF.

This clonotype has a handful of counts. Its ends do not fully match the called genes, so a read error is possible. The V call is TRBV5-1, the J call TRBJ1-6; weak D call: TRBD1 (5 bases). Germline V gene lookup returns CDR1 SGHRS and CDR2 YFSETQ. This CDR3 region has 14 residues. The CDR3 reads CASSLPGPISRLHF. In DNA, the CDR3 is TGCGCCAGCAGCTTGCCAGGGCCTATCTCACGCCTCCACTTT.

The rearrangement uses TRBV27 and TRBJ2-7; 7 nucleotides match TRBD2. The CDR3 consists of 16 residues. CDR1 is MNHEY and CDR2 is SMNVEV in the germline V gene (reference sequence). The J segment lost 0 bases and the V segment lost 2 bases, leaving 7 bases of the junction unmatched. CDR3 region: CASSLVGGDSSYEQYF. The CDR3 DNA follows: TGTGCCAGCAGTTTAGTGGGGGGGGATTCCTCCTACGAGCAGTACTTC.

The chain uses TRBV24-1 and TRBJ2-1, with D possibly TRBD2 on 6 matching bases. With 4 bases removed from V and 6 bases from J, the gap between germline ends came to 15 bases. The CDR3 consists of 15 residues. Per the germline V gene, CDR1 is KGHDR and CDR2 is SFDVKD. For the CDR3, the DNA is TGTGCCACCAGTGACGCGGGAACCCGACTCAATGAGCAGTTCTTC. This codes for CATSDAGTRLNEQFF.

The V gene is TRBV6-1, the J gene TRBJ1-1; 7 bases align to TRBD1. The germline V gene has CDR1 MNHNS and CDR2 SASEGT. CDR3 length: 14 residues. The V segment lost 5 bases and the J segment 4 bases; nucleotides outside the gene matches: 7. The CDR3 nucleotides are TGTGCCAGCAGTCCCGGACAGGTGGGCACTGAAGCTTTCTTT. Translated, it gives CASSPGQVGTEAFF.

CDR3 coding DNA: TGTGCCAGTAGTATAGGTATAGGGAGGGCTGAAGCTTTCTTT. This codes for CASSIGIGRAEAFF. This chain joins TRBV19 and TRBJ1-1; D uncertain. CDR1 LNHDA and CDR2 SQIVND come from the germline V gene (reference sequence). With 1 base removed from V and 6 bases from J, the gap between germline ends came to 12 bases. The CDR3 runs to 14 residues.

This clonotype was observed a few times. V usage is TRBV20-1 and J usage is TRBJ2-1; tentative D call: TRBD2 (5 bases). The V and J ends lost 4 bases and 3 bases respectively, with 13 bases between them. The CDR3 has 14 residues. Germline V gene data show CDR1 as DFQATT and CDR2 as SNEGSKA (reference sequence). The CDR3 spells CSAMLGEGYNEQFF. The CDR3 region has the DNA TGCAGTGCTATGTTGGGCGAGGGCTACAATGAGCAGTTCTTC.

The V gene is TRBV10-3, the J gene TRBJ1-5, with D possibly TRBD1 on 5 matching bases. V was pared by 3 bases and J by 5 bases, with 11 bases between. The CDR3 spans 14 residues. CDR1 is ENHRY and CDR2 is SYGVKD in the germline V gene. CDR3 sequence reads: CAISDDSLYQPQHF. DNA of the CDR3: TGTGCCATCAGTGACGACAGCCTCTATCAGCCCCAGCATTTT.

Worth noting for this clonotype: The germline gene is not matched at one end of the junction; a read error may be the cause. The chain joins TRBV29-1 to TRBJ1-6; TRBD1 might be the D (6 bases). CDR3 length: 12 amino acids. Looked up from germline, CDR1 is SQVTM and CDR2 is ANQGSEA. The CDR3 sequence is CSAEGQYGTLHF. CDR3 coding DNA: TGCAGCGCTGAAGGACAGTACGGAACCCTCCACTTT. The full variable domain, with the rest looked up from reference TRBV29-1 and TRBJ1-6, is SAVISQKPSRDICQRGTSLTIQCQVDSQVTMMFWYRQQPGQSLTLIATANQGSEATYESGFVIDKFPISRPNLTFSTLTVSNMSPEDSSIYLCSAEGQYGTLHFGNGTRLTVT.

J is TRBJ1-1 and V is TRBV7-3, with a weak D call TRBD1 (5 bases). This CDR3 region has 12 residues. The germline V and J ends were trimmed by 7 bases and 6 bases, with 12 bases remaining between them. The germline gives CDR1 SGHTA, CDR2 FQGTGA. CDR3 bases: TGTGCCAGCACGGGGGACCTTCCTGAAGCTTTCTTT. This gives the protein CASTGDLPEAFF.

V gene TRBV7-2 combines with J gene TRBJ2-7; D ambiguous. The V end lost 0 bases, the J end lost 0 bases, and 9 bases lay between the germline ends. CDR1 SGHTA and CDR2 FQGNSA come from the germline V gene. The CDR3 consists of 15 residues. The chain's CDR3 is CASSLAKTSSYEQYF. CDR3 bases: TGTGCCAGCAGCTTAGCGAAAACAAGCTCCTACGAGCAGTACTTC.

This CDR3 is CAISESRGGSGPGEQFF. DNA for the CDR3: TGTGCCATCAGTGAGTCGAGGGGCGGGAGTGGGCCAGGAGAGCAGTTCTTC. J is TRBJ2-1 and V is TRBV10-3; 7 positions match TRBD2. The CDR3 has 17 amino acids. CDR1 is ENHRY, CDR2 SYGVKD, per germline. The ends lost 0 bases at V and 10 bases at J; junction bases unmatched: 15.

This sequence joins TRBV24-1 and TRBJ2-1; a weak D match, TRBD1 (5 bases). Deletions cut 9 bases from V and 7 bases from J, with 15 bases between. The CDR3 totals 13 residues. The germline V gene encodes CDR1 KGHDR and CDR2 SFDVKD. The CDR3 loop reads CATPQGAGNEQFF. The CDR3 DNA is TGTGCCACCCCCCAAGGGGCAGGGAATGAGCAGTTCTTC.

This rearrangement joins TRBV7-2 to TRBJ2-1, with D possibly being TRBD1 or TRBD2 (5 bases each). V was trimmed by 5 bases and J by 7 bases, leaving 12 bases between them. Per germline, CDR1 SGHTA and CDR2 FQGNSA. This CDR3 region has 13 residues. CDR3 sequence: CASSTPGTNEQFF. The CDR3 nucleotides read TGTGCCAGCAGCACCCCGGGGACGAATGAGCAGTTCTTC.

This clonotype is a singleton in its sample. The V call is TRBV2, the J call TRBJ2-6; D is uncertain. Germline V lookup: CDR1 SNHLY, CDR2 FYNNEI. With 8 bases removed from V and 0 bases from J, the gap between germline ends came to 2 bases. The CDR3 is 12 residues long. CDR3 protein: CASGSGANVLTF. The CDR3 bases are TGTGCCAGCGGCTCTGGGGCCAACGTCCTGACTTTC.

The rearrangement joins TRBV20-1 to TRBJ2-3; 9 bases map to TRBD1. J lost 4 bases, V lost 5 bases, and 10 bases had no gene match. The CDR3 runs to 15 residues. Germline CDR1 reads DFQATT; CDR2 reads SNEGSKA (reference sequence). CDR3 sequence: CSAVAGTGQADTQYF. CDR3 in DNA: TGCAGTGCTGTTGCCGGGACAGGGCAAGCAGATACGCAGTATTTT.

The chain has TRBV4-3 and TRBJ1-6; perhaps TRBD1 as D (5 bases). Trimming shortened V by 1 base and J by 9 bases, and 13 bases separated the two germline ends. Per the germline V gene, CDR1 is LGHNA and CDR2 is YSLEER. The CDR3 runs to 15 residues. The CDR3 DNA sequence: TGCGCCAGCAGCCAAGGGGGCCAGGGTGGTTCACCCCTCCACTTT. Translated: CASSQGGQGGSPLHF.

The chain links TRBV12-3 or TRBV12-4 to TRBJ1-6, with no clear D. The germline V and J ends were trimmed by 1 base and 7 bases, with 8 bases remaining between them. This CDR3 comprises 14 residues. Written as DNA, the CDR3 is TGTGCCAGCAGTTTAGGCCTGGTAAATTCACCCCTCCACTTT. This gives the protein CASSLGLVNSPLHF.

This chain links TRBV29-1 with TRBJ2-5; D gene ambiguous. The CDR3 length is 12 residues. V shed 4 bases and J shed 1 base, with 7 bases lying between them. The germline CDR1 and CDR2 sequences are SQVTM and ANQGSEA. The CDR3 sequence is CSVVRSQETQYF. The CDR3 nucleotides read TGCAGCGTTGTGAGGAGCCAAGAGACCCAGTACTTC. The full variable domain, rest sourced from reference TRBV29-1 and TRBJ2-5, is SAVISQKPSRDICQRGTSLTIQCQVDSQVTMMFWYRQQPGQSLTLIATANQGSEATYESGFVIDKFPISRPNLTFSTLTVSNMSPEDSSIYLCSVVRSQETQYFGPGTRLLVL.

Ten or more counts support this clonotype. The chain recombines TRBV6-4 with TRBJ1-2, with 7 nucleotides matching TRBD1. V trimming: 3 bases; J trimming: 4 bases; junction bases outside the gene matches: 2. The CDR3 is made up of 13 amino acids. The V gene's germline CDR1 is MRHNA and CDR2 SNTAGT. The CDR3 bases are TGTGCCAGCAGTGAACAGGGGTCCTATGGCTACACCTTC. Its translation: CASSEQGSYGYTF.

The V gene is TRBV2, the J gene TRBJ1-1; the match to TRBD1 covers 8 bases. The germline V gene encodes CDR1 SNHLY and CDR2 FYNNEI. The CDR3 sequence is 14 residues long. The ends lost 8 bases at V and 1 base at J; junction bases unmatched: 6. Here the CDR3 reads CASGQGRSNTEAFF. CDR3 nucleotide sequence: TGTGCCAGCGGACAGGGAAGATCGAACACTGAAGCTTTCTTT.